This T cell receptor beta chain is drawn from a study of human T cells and chemical hapten exposure. This CDR3 contains 14 residues. Unique molecular identifiers were attached to individual cDNA molecules during library preparation. From the RACE reads, TCRdb called clonotypes with MiXCR, one entry per CDR3 protein. Of 35,000 to 45,000 distinct CDR3 sequences in the sample, 9.5% to 15% are singletons; the top ten hold around 2%. The time point denotes: pre-sensitization, week 0. Indicated treatment: therapeutic diphenylcyclopropenone sensitization with weekly scalp DPC. Unfractionated whole blood was the source from which total RNA was extracted.

This clonotype originated in a woman aged 40 to 50 with alopecia areata. Some clones in this sample may be carry-over from other donors' samples. Sequences were derived from whole blood, sampled in connection with sensitization to the hapten diphenylcyclopropenone (DPC). The chain has TRBV12-2 and TRBJ1-4; the table's D call, TRBD1, was not checked against the DNA. TRBV12-2 is a recognized pseudogene. The CDR3 reads CASRARDAPGFLFF. CDR3 nucleotide sequence: TGTGCAAGTCGCGCCCGGGACGCCCCGGGATTCCTGTTTTTT.